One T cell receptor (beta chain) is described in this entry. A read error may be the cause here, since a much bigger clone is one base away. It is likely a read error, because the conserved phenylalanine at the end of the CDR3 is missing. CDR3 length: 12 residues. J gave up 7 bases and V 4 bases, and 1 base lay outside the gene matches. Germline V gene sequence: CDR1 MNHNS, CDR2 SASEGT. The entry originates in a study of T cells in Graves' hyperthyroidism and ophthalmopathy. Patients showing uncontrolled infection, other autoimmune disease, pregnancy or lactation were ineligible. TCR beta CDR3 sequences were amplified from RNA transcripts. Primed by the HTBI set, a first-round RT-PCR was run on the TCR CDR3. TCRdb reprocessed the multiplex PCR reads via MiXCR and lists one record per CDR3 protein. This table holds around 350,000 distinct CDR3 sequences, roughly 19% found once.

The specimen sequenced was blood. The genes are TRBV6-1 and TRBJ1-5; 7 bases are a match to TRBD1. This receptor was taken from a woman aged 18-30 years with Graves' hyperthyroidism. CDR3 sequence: CASSGQGQPQHL. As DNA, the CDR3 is TGTGCCAGCAGTGGACAGGGCCAGCCCCAGCATTTG.